In its sample, the clone carrying this T cell receptor (beta chain) was seen many times. With 1 base clipped from V and 6 bases from J, the junction kept 5 bases outside the gene matches. The CDR3 is made up of 13 amino acids. Germline V CDR1 and CDR2: SQVTM, ANQGSEA. The record originates from a study of T-cell reconstitution after alpha-beta-depleted transplantation in children. For TCRbeta, the library was prepared with unique molecular identifiers. TCRdb redid the calling of the PCR reads with MiXCR, one entry per CDR3 protein. In the table there are some 640,000 distinct CDR3 sequences, 16% of which are singletons.

This receptor was obtained from a human donor who donated a stem cell graft to a child with acute myeloid leukemia. Material: PBMCs from the stem cell graft donor, obtained from the stem cell graft. The chain uses TRBV29-1 and TRBJ1-2, with 7 bases lining up with TRBD1. The CDR3 region is CSVEGPGGHGYTF. CDR3 nucleotides: TGCAGCGTTGAAGGGCCAGGGGGTCATGGCTACACCTTC.